The entry that follows covers one TCR beta chain sequence. The data were taken from a study of blood T cell repertoires in COVID-19. Background on the study: Acute and convalescent COVID-19 specimens originated in the United States, Italy and Spain. The analysed material was cDNA or gDNA that came from T cells, B-cell-depleted T cells, or PBMCs.

Per the authors' pipeline: Estimation of nucleated cell counts relied on the amplification of reference gene primers. Libraries were prepared by immunoSEQ multiplex PCR; TCRdb keeps only in-frame clonotypes and omits some of them. D and trimming come from the DNA, and the V and J calls and clone size come from that table. Of roughly 62,000 clones detected, approximately 80% appear once; the ten largest clones hold 25%. The sequenced sample was peripheral blood. This receptor was taken from a human donor in a cohort sampled during active COVID-19.

The CDR3 sequence: CASSLTLAANTGELFF. In DNA, the CDR3 is TGCGCCAGCAGCTTGACCTTGGCGGCTAACACCGGGGAGCTGTTTTTT. V and J are TRBV5-1 and TRBJ2-2; D is unresolved. The V end was cut by 1 base, the J end by 2 bases, with 12 bases between. CDR1 SGHRS and CDR2 YFSETQ come from the germline V gene. The CDR3 is made up of 16 amino acids.